Each of the 29 T cell receptor beta chains below was sequenced from the same sample in a study of blood T cell repertoires in COVID-19. Sequencing was performed with immunoSEQ multiplex PCR; in TCRdb, only in-frame clones are kept and a portion is missing. The data hold some 97,000 clones, with approximately 90% observed a single time. The source material was peripheral blood. All receptors derive from a man aged 45-65 years with acute or convalescent COVID-19.

The chain combines TRBV6-1 with TRBJ1-4, with 10 bases fitting TRBD1. This CDR3 region has 14 residues. V shed 1 base, J shed 10 bases, and the junction held 3 bases outside the gene matches. Per the germline V gene, CDR1 is MNHNS and CDR2 is SASEGT. DNA for the CDR3: TGTGCCAGCAGTGAAGGGACAGGGGGAAGAAAACTGTTTTTT. Its translation is CASSEGTGGRKLFF.

The chain has TRBV12-3 or TRBV12-4 and TRBJ2-7; 9 bases are a match to TRBD1. Trimming removed 3 bases from V and 11 bases from J; junction bases left unmatched: 2. The CDR3 is 11 amino acids. The CDR3 DNA reads TGTGCCAGCAGTTTCGGACAGGGGAAGTACTTC. Its protein is CASSFGQGKYF.

The rearrangement joins TRBV11-3 to TRBJ2-1; 7 nucleotides match TRBD1. Germline values: CDR1 SGHNT, CDR2 YENEEA. V trimming: 1 base; J trimming: 4 bases; junction bases outside the gene matches: 4. The CDR3 contains 15 residues. The CDR3 spells CASSLGGGDYNEQFF. The CDR3 DNA sequence: TGTGCCAGCAGCTTAGGAGGGGGCGATTACAATGAGCAGTTCTTC.

CDR3 coding DNA: TGTGCCAGCAGCTCCCGCTCGGACAGGGGGGCTAACTATGGCTACACCTTC. It specifies CASSSRSDRGANYGYTF. The genes are TRBV9 and TRBJ1-2, with TRBD1 matching 10 bases. Germline V gene lookup returns CDR1 SGDLS and CDR2 YYNGEE. The CDR3 is made up of 17 amino acids. V was pared by 4 bases and J by 0 bases, with 9 bases of the junction left unmatched.

The V gene is TRBV6-5, the J gene TRBJ2-1; 8 bases are shared with TRBD2. Germline V gene lookup returns CDR1 MNHEY and CDR2 SVGAGI. This CDR3 is built from 14 residues. V lost 8 bases and J lost 7; bases outside the gene matches: 10. The CDR3 nucleotides read TGTGCCAGCCTATCGCCGGGAGGGAGAAATGAGCAGTTCTTC. Residues: CASLSPGGRNEQFF.

The chain couples TRBV19 to TRBJ1-6; TRBD1 matches 11 bases. The CDR3 sequence is 18 residues long. V shed 5 bases and J 9 bases; nucleotides not matched to a gene: 15. Per the germline V gene, CDR1 is LNHDA and CDR2 is SQIVND (reference sequence). CDR3 loop: CASSADRGHSTEASPLHF. CDR3 nucleotide sequence: TGTGCCAGTAGTGCGGACAGGGGGCATAGTACAGAGGCTTCACCCCTCCACTTT. Based on the CDR3 plus reference TRBV19 and TRBJ1-6, the full variable domain is DGGITQSPKYLFRKEGQNVTLSCEQNLNHDAMYWYRQDPGQGLRLIYYSQIVNDFQKGDIAEGYSVSREKKESFPLTVTSAQKNPTAFYLCASSADRGHSTEASPLHFGNGTRLTVT.

This clone was seen just once. The rearrangement uses TRBV5-5 and TRBJ1-5; 9 positions agree with TRBD1. The CDR3 loop spans 13 amino acids. V was pared by 7 bases and J by 4 bases, with 3 bases of the junction left unmatched. Germline V CDR1 and CDR2: SGHKS, YYEKEE (reference sequence). The CDR3 loop is CASGGTGNQPQHF. The CDR3 nucleotides are TGTGCCAGCGGTGGGACAGGGAATCAGCCCCAGCATTTT.

CDR3 amino acids: CASSPKPQGIEKLFF. CDR3 in DNA: TGTGCCAGCAGCCCAAAACCACAGGGGATTGAAAAACTGTTTTTT. V and J are TRBV6-5 and TRBJ1-4, with TRBD1 matching 7 bases. Germline CDR1 and CDR2: MNHEY and SVGAGI. V shed 6 bases and J 7 bases; nucleotides not matched to a gene: 11. This CDR3 is built from 15 residues.

The rearrangement links TRBV27 to TRBJ1-5; 9 nucleotides align to TRBD1. Germline CDR1 is MNHEY and CDR2 is SMNVEV (reference sequence). Trimming removed 8 bases from V and 5 bases from J; junction bases left unmatched: 7. The CDR3 extends over 14 amino acids. CDR3 residues: CASPGTGLDQPQHF. The DNA of the CDR3 is TGTGCCAGCCCCGGGACAGGGTTAGATCAGCCCCAGCATTTT.

The chain recombines TRBV30 with TRBJ2-3; TRBD2 agrees at 7 bases. In germline, CDR1 is GTSNPN, CDR2 SVGIG (reference sequence). The CDR3 is 15 residues long. J lost 2 bases, V lost 8 bases, and 13 bases had no gene match. CDR3 in amino acids: CAITRSGGVTDTQYF. CDR3 DNA: TGTGCCATAACTCGTAGTGGGGGGGTCACAGATACGCAGTATTTT. The full variable domain, with the rest looked up from reference TRBV30 and TRBJ2-3, is SQTIHQWPATLVQPVGSPLSLECTVEGTSNPNLYWYRQAAGRGLQLLFYSVGIGQISSEVPQNLSASRPQDRQFILSSKKLLLSDSGFYLCAITRSGGVTDTQYFGPGTRLTVL.

The chain uses TRBV11-3 and TRBJ1-6, with a weak D call TRBD1 (5 bases). This CDR3 spans 17 amino acids. V dropped 1 base and J dropped 4 bases, with 14 bases sitting between them. From germline, CDR1 is SGHNT and CDR2 YENEEA. DNA for the CDR3: TGTGCCAGCAGCTTAGCTTCGACAGCCGTTTATAATTCACCCCTCCACTTT. This gives the protein CASSLASTAVYNSPLHF.

The chain couples TRBV12-5 to TRBJ1-1; D perhaps matches TRBD1 (6 bases). There are 16 residues in the CDR3. Trimming left V 1 base short and J 0 bases short, with 12 bases between. Looked up from germline, CDR1 is LGHNT and CDR2 is FRNRAP. DNA for the CDR3: TGTGCTAGTGGTTTGGCCACAGGGATATTGAACACTGAAGCTTTCTTT. Encoded protein: CASGLATGILNTEAFF.

The CDR3: CASSSGGRGRTEAFF. As DNA, the CDR3 is TGTGCCAGCAGTTCTGGGGGTAGGGGGCGGACTGAAGCTTTCTTT. The chain couples TRBV27 to TRBJ1-1, with TRBD1 matching 7 bases. V was clipped by 4 bases and J by 5 bases; unmatched bases: 10. The CDR3 is 15 residues long. CDR1 MNHEY and CDR2 SMNVEV come from the germline V gene (reference sequence).

V usage is TRBV6-2 or TRBV6-3 and J usage is TRBJ2-3; D call uncertain. There are 13 residues in the CDR3. CDR1 is MNHEY and CDR2 is SVGEGT in the germline V gene. V dropped 6 bases and J dropped 6 bases, with 13 bases sitting between them. CDR3 residues: CASSPAPGDTQYF. Here the CDR3 DNA reads TGTGCCAGCAGCCCAGCCCCAGGTGATACGCAGTATTTT.

V and J are TRBV29-1 and TRBJ1-3; D ambiguous. The length of the CDR3 is 12 residues. The germline CDR1 and CDR2 sequences are SQVTM and ANQGSEA. Trimming removed 1 base from V and 9 bases from J, with 10 bases in between. The CDR3 reads CSVEGKRGTIYF. CDR3 bases: TGCAGCGTTGAAGGTAAACGCGGCACCATATATTTT.

The J gene is TRBJ1-3, the V gene TRBV19; a weak D match, TRBD1 (6 bases). V was clipped by 6 bases and J by 3 bases, with 12 bases between them. The CDR3 sequence is 14 residues long. The germline V gene has CDR1 LNHDA and CDR2 SQIVND (reference sequence). The CDR3 bases are TGTGCCAGTAGACCCAGGGGTGGTGGAAACACCATATATTTT. Protein sequence: CASRPRGGGNTIYF.

The rearrangement joins TRBV2 to TRBJ1-1; D may be TRBD1 (5 bases). From germline, CDR1 is SNHLY and CDR2 FYNNEI. The CDR3 contains 11 residues. The ends were cut back, 2 bases at V and 8 bases at J, with 6 bases in the middle. CDR3 in DNA: TGTGCCAGCAGTGAAAGGGGCGAAGCTTTCTTT. This sequence encodes CASSERGEAFF.

The chain uses TRBV2 and TRBJ2-3, with D maybe TRBD2 (5 bases). V shed 3 bases and J shed 2 bases, with 12 bases lying between them. Germline CDR1 is SNHLY and CDR2 is FYNNEI. The CDR3 is 15 residues long. The CDR3: CASSDRGVPTDTQYF. As DNA, the CDR3 is TGTGCCAGCAGTGACCGGGGAGTCCCCACAGATACGCAGTATTTT.

The V gene is TRBV6-1, the J gene TRBJ1-3; 7 nucleotides line up with TRBD1. CDR3 length: 15 amino acids. Germline V gene sequence: CDR1 MNHNS, CDR2 SASEGT. V was clipped by 1 base and J by 5 bases; unmatched bases: 5. Written as DNA, the CDR3 is TGTGCCAGCAGTGAAGAAGGGACAGTAAGAAACACCATATATTTT. It encodes CASSEEGTVRNTIYF.

The V and J genes are TRBV13 and TRBJ2-1, with TRBD2 identical over 14 bases. Germline V gives CDR1 PRHDT, CDR2 FYEKMQ (reference sequence). Trimming removed 5 bases from V and 6 bases from J; junction bases left unmatched: 6. The CDR3 contains 16 residues. The CDR3 loop is CASSGSGLAGVNEQFF. The CDR3 DNA is TGTGCCAGCAGCGGATCGGGACTAGCGGGAGTCAATGAGCAGTTCTTC.

V gene TRBV24-1 combines with J gene TRBJ2-1; 10 bases are shared with TRBD2. V dropped 3 bases and J dropped 1; count of bases not matched to a gene: 5. There are 17 residues in the CDR3. CDR1 and CDR2 from the germline V gene are KGHDR and SFDVKD. The CDR3 spells CATSDASGSRSYNEQFF. The CDR3 region has the DNA TGTGCCACCAGTGATGCTAGCGGGAGTAGGTCCTACAATGAGCAGTTCTTC.

This chain links TRBV11-3 with TRBJ1-1; D unresolved. V gave up 3 bases and J gave up 3 bases, with 5 bases separating them. The CDR3 is 12 residues long. Germline V CDR1 and CDR2: SGHNT, YENEEA. CDR3 nucleotide sequence: TGTGCCAGCAGCTTTTACTACACTGAAGCTTTCTTT. Amino acid sequence: CASSFYYTEAFF.

This chain links TRBV12-5 with TRBJ1-1; unclear D gene. CDR1 is LGHNT and CDR2 is FRNRAP in the germline V gene. The CDR3 totals 15 residues. V dropped 0 bases and J dropped 2 bases, with 10 bases sitting between them. The CDR3 region has the DNA TGTGCTAGTGGTTTGGTACAGCTCAGAAACACTGAAGCTTTCTTT. It translates to CASGLVQLRNTEAFF.

The chain has TRBV6-6 and TRBJ1-1; perhaps TRBD1 as D (6 bases). The CDR3 is made up of 17 amino acids. V was clipped by 5 bases and J by 0 bases, with 19 bases between them. The germline V gene has CDR1 MNHNY and CDR2 SVGAGI (reference sequence). In DNA form, the CDR3 reads TGTGCCAGCAGTCGGGGCCCGAACAGGGCCTTGAACACTGAAGCTTTCTTT. Residues: CASSRGPNRALNTEAFF.

This clone has just a few counts. Here the CDR3 DNA reads TGTGCCAGCAGCCACCGCCGACAGGAGAGGAACACTGAAGCTTTCTTT. This sequence encodes CASSHRRQERNTEAFF. The chain employs TRBV14 and TRBJ1-1, with a weak D call TRBD1 (6 bases). The CDR3 has 16 amino acids. Germline lookup yields CDR1 SGHDN and CDR2 FVKESK. V dropped 3 bases and J dropped 1 base, with 15 bases sitting between them.

The genes are TRBV6-5 and TRBJ1-2; 8 bases are shared with TRBD1. The CDR3 contains 13 residues. CDR1 is MNHEY and CDR2 is SVGAGI in the germline V gene. The V segment lost 7 bases and the J segment 4 bases; nucleotides outside the gene matches: 5. In nucleotides, the CDR3 is TGTGCCAGCAACCCAGGGGGCGTCTATGGCTACACCTTC. Amino acid sequence: CASNPGGVYGYTF.

The chain is built from TRBV27 and TRBJ1-2; D gene unclear. Trimming cost V 6 bases and J 2 bases, with 16 bases left between them. Germline CDR1 is MNHEY and CDR2 is SMNVEV (reference sequence). The CDR3 covers 15 residues. For the CDR3, the DNA is TGTGCCAGCAGACTTTCTACCGGGAACAACTATGGCTACACCTTC. It translates to CASRLSTGNNYGYTF.

The chain's CDR3 is CASSEQGFEAFF. Written as DNA, the CDR3 is TGCGCCAGCAGCGAACAGGGTTTTGAAGCTTTCTTT. The chain couples TRBV4-1 to TRBJ1-1; possible D gene TRBD1, 6 bases. The germline V gene has CDR1 MGHRA and CDR2 YSYEKL. The V end lost 5 bases, the J end lost 7 bases, and 11 bases lay between the germline ends. This CDR3 comprises 12 residues.

The CDR3 loop reads CASSETFGGQPQHF. The CDR3 DNA follows: TGTGCCAGCAGTGAAACATTCGGAGGCCAGCCCCAGCATTTT. This chain uses TRBV6-1 with TRBJ1-5; D gene uncertain. Germline loops: CDR1 MNHNS, CDR2 SASEGT. The CDR3 has 14 residues. Deletions cut 2 bases from V and 7 bases from J, with 12 bases between.